What follows are 10 T cell receptor beta chains derived from one specimen sequenced in a study of T-cell memory formation after mild COVID-19. TCRdb fed the 5' RACE reads into MiXCR, producing one record per CDR3 protein. The repertoire includes fewer than 600,000 distinct CDR3 sequences, about a fifth of them detected once, and about 8.7% sits in the top ten. Sequences were obtained from PBMCs or a T cell subset sorted from them (not recorded which). Receptor source: an adult woman who had mild COVID-19 (a few samples of this study predate the infection). Cell type and time point are not known.

This clonotype was detected a few times. The chain joins TRBV19 to TRBJ2-1; D perhaps matches TRBD2 (6 bases). Per the germline V gene, CDR1 is LNHDA and CDR2 is SQIVND (reference sequence). The CDR3 sequence is 17 residues long. V was clipped by 4 bases and J by 2 bases, with 18 bases between them. Written as DNA, the CDR3 is TGTGCCAGTAGTAACAGCAACCGGAGGGTCGCCTACAATGAGCAGTTCTTC. Translation gives CASSNSNRRVAYNEQFF.

The gene calls are TRBV6-6 and TRBJ2-7; D gene ambiguous. CDR1 and CDR2 from the germline V gene are MNHNY and SVGAGI (reference sequence). The CDR3 runs to 13 residues. The CDR3 nucleotides are TGTGCTGCTCAAAGGTCCACGACCTACGAGCAGTACTTC. Encoded protein: CAAQRSTTYEQYF.

This clonotype was observed a few times. The chain links TRBV19 to TRBJ1-1; D is unclear. CDR3 length: 13 amino acids. Germline V gene data show CDR1 as LNHDA and CDR2 as SQIVND (reference sequence). V was trimmed by 9 bases and J by 3 bases, leaving 14 bases between them. This CDR3 is CASSKMSYTEAFF. The CDR3 coding sequence is TGTGCCAGCTCAAAAATGAGTTACACTGAAGCTTTCTTT.

CDR3 region: CASSGRTGPYNEQFF. The DNA of the CDR3 is TGTGCCAGCAGCGGGAGGACAGGGCCCTACAATGAGCAGTTCTTC. V is TRBV7-9 and J is TRBJ2-1; 8 bases line up with TRBD1. CDR3 size: 15 residues. The junction had 5 bases not matched to a gene; V was cut back by 5 bases and J by 2 bases. The germline CDR1 and CDR2 sequences are SEHNR and FQNEAQ (reference sequence).

V gene TRBV28 combines with J gene TRBJ2-1; TRBD2 agrees at 9 bases. The CDR3 extends over 15 amino acids. V lost 10 bases, J lost 3 bases, and 10 bases stayed unmatched. The germline gives CDR1 MDHEN, CDR2 SYDVKM. CDR3 DNA: TGTGCCACCCTCCGACGAGCGGGGGGCTACAATGAGCAGTTCTTC. Amino acids: CATLRRAGGYNEQFF.

Only a few counts were recorded for this clonotype. The chain combines TRBV5-1 with TRBJ1-2, with D possibly being TRBD1 (6 bases). Germline assignment: CDR1 SGHRS and CDR2 YFSETQ. V lost 2 bases, J lost 0 bases, and 14 bases lay in between. This CDR3 is 16 amino acids long. CDR3 nucleotide sequence: TGCGCCAGCAGCTTAAATGGACAGATAACTAACTATGGCTACACCTTC. This encodes CASSLNGQITNYGYTF.

This sequence joins TRBV7-2 and TRBJ2-2; tentative D call: TRBD1 (6 bases). CDR3 length: 16 amino acids. Germline V CDR1 and CDR2: SGHTA, FQGNSA. The germline V and J ends were trimmed by 6 bases and 7 bases, with 21 bases remaining between them. The CDR3 is CASSPSPGTTIGELFF. DNA for the CDR3: TGTGCCAGCAGTCCATCCCCCGGGACAACGATCGGGGAGCTGTTTTTT.

A few counts support this clonotype. The gene calls are TRBV11-2 and TRBJ1-6, with D possibly being TRBD1 (5 bases). Germline-derived CDR1 and CDR2 are SGHAT and FQNNGV. The ends were cut back, 4 bases at V and 7 bases at J, with 14 bases in the middle. The CDR3 spans 15 residues. CDR3 loop: CASSSRGPLNSPLHF. CDR3 DNA sequence: TGTGCCAGCAGCTCCCGGGGCCCGTTGAATTCACCCCTCCACTTT.

Concerning this clonotype itself: Being one base from a much bigger clone, this may be a read error. V is TRBV11-3 and J is TRBJ2-1, with unresolved D. V was pared by 3 bases and J by 4 bases, with 7 bases between. CDR3 length equals 13 residues. Germline lookup yields CDR1 SGHNT and CDR2 YENEEA. The CDR3 reads CASSFTEYNEQFF. CDR3 sequence (DNA): TGTGCCAGCAGCTTTACTGAGTACAATGAGCAGTTCTTC.

This clonotype was counted only a few times. The rearrangement uses TRBV7-6 and TRBJ2-2; D may be TRBD2 (6 bases). Trimming cost V 2 bases and J 1 base, with 11 bases left between them. The CDR3 is 16 residues long. The germline CDR1 and CDR2 sequences are SGHVS and FNYEAQ. CDR3 nucleotide sequence: TGTGCCAGCAGCTTAAGCCCCGGGGGGAACACCGGGGAGCTGTTTTTT. Residues: CASSLSPGGNTGELFF.